Below, 12 T cell receptor beta chains from the same sample are listed, as sequenced in a study of T cells after yellow fever vaccination. Using its own MiXCR run on the 5' RACE reads, TCRdb lists one record per CDR3 protein. This table has 120,000 or so distinct CDR3 sequences, around 7.2% appearing once. The input for sequencing was CD4+ T cells sorted from PBMCs, taken roughly 47 days after the first yellow fever vaccination. The source is a man aged 18 to 29 who received the YFV17D yellow fever vaccine.

This clonotype showed up many times. The rearrangement joins TRBV5-1 to TRBJ2-1; D is unresolved. The CDR3 covers 14 residues. The ends were cut back, 4 bases at V and 2 bases at J, with 10 bases in the middle. CDR1 is SGHRS, CDR2 YFSETQ, per germline. The CDR3 reads CASSPQPPYNEQFF. The CDR3 DNA is TGCGCCAGCAGCCCACAGCCTCCCTACAATGAGCAGTTCTTC.

The chain joins TRBV12-5 to TRBJ1-2; TRBD1 matches at 7 bases. CDR3 length: 14 amino acids. Germline lookup yields CDR1 LGHNT and CDR2 FRNRAP. Trimming removed 6 bases from V and 4 bases from J; junction bases left unmatched: 8. CDR3 bases: TGTGCTAGTGGACAGGGGTTAGGGCTCTATGGCTACACCTTC. Translating it yields CASGQGLGLYGYTF.

Ten or more counts support this clonotype. J is TRBJ1-6 and V is TRBV28; D is ambiguous. The CDR3 consists of 17 residues. CDR1 MDHEN and CDR2 SYDVKM come from the germline V gene. V shed 5 bases and J shed 0 bases, with 14 bases lying between them. CDR3 residues: CASSTLAWSSYNSPLHF. The CDR3 DNA sequence: TGTGCCAGCAGTACTCTAGCGTGGAGCTCCTATAATTCACCCCTCCACTTT.

This clonotype was seen repeatedly, ten times or more. The genes are TRBV20-1 and TRBJ2-3; TRBD2 matches at 13 bases. There are 16 residues in the CDR3. The V segment lost 6 bases and the J segment 3 bases; nucleotides outside the gene matches: 9. Germline assignment: CDR1 DFQATT and CDR2 SNEGSKA (reference sequence). The CDR3 region has the DNA TGCAGTGCCTCCAGGACTAGCGGGGGTATGACAGATACGCAGTATTTT. It yields the protein CSASRTSGGMTDTQYF.

The chain couples TRBV5-1 to TRBJ2-2; possibly TRBD2 for D (5 bases). CDR1 is SGHRS and CDR2 is YFSETQ in the germline V gene. CDR3 length equals 15 residues. Trimming removed 3 bases at V and 7 bases at J, with 16 bases between. The CDR3 DNA follows: TGCGCCAGCAGCTCTGCCGCCGGAGGTCTCGGGGAGCTGTTTTTT. Residues: CASSSAAGGLGELFF.

This clonotype appeared many times. The chain uses TRBV5-1 and TRBJ2-7; tentative D call: TRBD2 (5 bases). Germline CDR1 reads SGHRS; CDR2 reads YFSETQ. This CDR3 has 13 amino acids. The DNA of the CDR3 is TGCGCCAGCAGCGATACTGGACTGACCAGGCTAAGCGTC. Amino acid sequence: CASSDTGLTRLSV.

This clonotype came up many times. The rearrangement joins TRBV20-1 to TRBJ2-3; D not certain. Germline V gives CDR1 DFQATT, CDR2 SNEGSKA (reference sequence). V lost 3 bases to trimming and J lost 3 bases, with 16 bases between them. There are 15 residues in the CDR3. CDR3 sequence (DNA): TGCAGTGCTAGGGCAGCCGAAGGAATTACAGATACGCAGTATTTT. It is translated as CSARAAEGITDTQYF.

This clonotype was detected a few times. CDR3 region: CASSVGRQFRELFF. The CDR3 bases are TGTGCCAGCAGCGTGGGACGGCAGTTTCGGGAGCTGTTTTTT. J is TRBJ2-2 and V is TRBV9, with D perhaps matching TRBD1 or TRBD2 (5 bases each). Trimming cost V 2 bases and J 9 bases, with 14 bases left between them. This CDR3 is built from 14 residues. Germline-derived CDR1 and CDR2 are SGDLS and YYNGEE. Supplemented by reference TRBV9 and TRBJ2-2, the full variable domain reads DSGVTQTPKHLITATGQRVTLRCSPRSGDLSVYWYQQSLDQGLQFLIQYYNGEERAKGNILERFSAQQFPDLHSELNLSSLELGDSALYFCASSVGRQFRELFFGEGSRLTVL.

This clonotype was recorded at least ten times. The V call is TRBV20-1, the J call TRBJ2-2; D is ambiguous. The germline CDR1 and CDR2 sequences are DFQATT and SNEGSKA (reference sequence). V lost 1 base and J 4 bases, leaving 13 bases between the germline ends. The CDR3 length is 15 residues. In DNA form, the CDR3 reads TGCAGTGCTAGAGTCGACCGACGAGGCACCGGGGAGCTGTTTTTT. Amino acids: CSARVDRRGTGELFF.

This clonotype was seen many times. The chain couples TRBV7-9 to TRBJ2-1; D assignment may be TRBD1 or TRBD2 (6 bases each). Trimming removed 4 bases at V and 6 bases at J, with 13 bases between. CDR3 length: 14 amino acids. The germline V gene has CDR1 SEHNR and CDR2 FQNEAQ (reference sequence). The CDR3 reads CASSSQGGPNEQFF. The CDR3 nucleotides are TGTGCCAGCAGCTCTCAAGGGGGGCCCAATGAGCAGTTCTTC.

Many counts were recorded for this clonotype. The V and J genes are TRBV4-2 and TRBJ2-1; 11 nucleotides match TRBD2. Looked up from germline, CDR1 is LGHNA and CDR2 is YNFKEQ. The CDR3 loop spans 17 amino acids. J lost 7 bases, V lost 1 base, and 9 bases had no gene match. The CDR3 nucleotides read TGTGCCAGCAGCCAAGGATTAGCGGGGGGGGCTGGAAATGAGCAGTTCTTC. This gives the protein CASSQGLAGGAGNEQFF.

This clonotype was seen repeatedly, ten times or more. This chain joins TRBV5-1 and TRBJ1-2; 8 bases align to TRBD1. V lost 4 bases, J lost 6 bases, and 2 bases stayed unmatched. The CDR3 sequence is 12 residues long. From germline, CDR1 is SGHRS and CDR2 YFSETQ. CDR3 region: CASSPDRDGYTF. The CDR3 nucleotides read TGCGCCAGCAGCCCGGACAGGGATGGCTACACCTTC.